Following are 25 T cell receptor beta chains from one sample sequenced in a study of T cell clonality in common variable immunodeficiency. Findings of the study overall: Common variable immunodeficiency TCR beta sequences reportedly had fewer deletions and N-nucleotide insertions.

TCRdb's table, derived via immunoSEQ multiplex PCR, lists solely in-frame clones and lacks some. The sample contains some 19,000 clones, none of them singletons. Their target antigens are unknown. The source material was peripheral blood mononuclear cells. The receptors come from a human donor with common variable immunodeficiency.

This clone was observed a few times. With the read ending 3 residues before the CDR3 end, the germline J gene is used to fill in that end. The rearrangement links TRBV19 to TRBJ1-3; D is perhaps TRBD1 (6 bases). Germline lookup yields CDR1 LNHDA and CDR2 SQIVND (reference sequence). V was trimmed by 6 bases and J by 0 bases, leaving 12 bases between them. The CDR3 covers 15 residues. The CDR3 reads CASRLDSNSGNTIYF. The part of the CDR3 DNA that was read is TGTGCCAGTAGGCTGGACAGCAACTCTGGAAACACC. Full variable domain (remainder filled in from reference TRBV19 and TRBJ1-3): DGGITQSPKYLFRKEGQNVTLSCEQNLNHDAMYWYRQDPGQGLRLIYYSQIVNDFQKGDIAEGYSVSREKKESFPLTVTSAQKNPTAFYLCASRLDSNSGNTIYFGEGSWLTVV.

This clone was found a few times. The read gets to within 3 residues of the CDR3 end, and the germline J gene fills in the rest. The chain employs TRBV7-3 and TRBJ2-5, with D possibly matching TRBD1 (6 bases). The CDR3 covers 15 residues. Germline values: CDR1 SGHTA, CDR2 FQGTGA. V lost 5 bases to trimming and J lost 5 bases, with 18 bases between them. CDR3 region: CASSDMGAPGETQYF. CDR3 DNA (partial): TGTGCCAGCAGCGACATGGGGGCCCCGGGGGAGACC.

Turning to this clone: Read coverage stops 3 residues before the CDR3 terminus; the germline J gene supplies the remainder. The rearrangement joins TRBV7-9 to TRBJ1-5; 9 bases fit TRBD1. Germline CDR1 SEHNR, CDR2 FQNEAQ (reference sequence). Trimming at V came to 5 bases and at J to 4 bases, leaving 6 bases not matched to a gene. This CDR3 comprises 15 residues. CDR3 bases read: TGTGCCAGCAGCACAGGGACAGGGTGGAATCAGCCC. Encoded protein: CASSTGTGWNQP. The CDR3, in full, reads CASSTGTGWNQPQHF. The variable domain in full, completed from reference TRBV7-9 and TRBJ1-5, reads DTGVSQNPRHKITKRGQNVTFRCDPISEHNRLYWYRQTLGQGPEFLTYFQNEAQLEKSRLLSDRFSAERPKGSFSTLEIQRTEQGDSAMYLCASSTGTGWNQPQHFGDGTRLSIL.

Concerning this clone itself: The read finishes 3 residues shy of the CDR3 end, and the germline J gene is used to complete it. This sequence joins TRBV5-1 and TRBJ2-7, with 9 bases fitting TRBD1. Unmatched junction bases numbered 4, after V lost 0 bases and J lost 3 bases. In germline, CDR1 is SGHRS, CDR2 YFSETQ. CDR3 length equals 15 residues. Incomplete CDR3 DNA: TGCGCCAGCAGCTTGGAAGGGACAGGGATCTACGAG. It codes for CASSLEGTGIYE. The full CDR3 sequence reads CASSLEGTGIYEQYF.

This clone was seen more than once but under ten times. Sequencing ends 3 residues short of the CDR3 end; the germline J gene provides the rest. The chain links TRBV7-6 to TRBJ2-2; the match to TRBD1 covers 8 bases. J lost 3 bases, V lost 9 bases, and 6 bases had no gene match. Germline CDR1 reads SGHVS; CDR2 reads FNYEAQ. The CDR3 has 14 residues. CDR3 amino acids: CASEDRDYTGELFF. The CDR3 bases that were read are TGTGCCAGTGAGGACAGGGACTACACCGGGGAG.

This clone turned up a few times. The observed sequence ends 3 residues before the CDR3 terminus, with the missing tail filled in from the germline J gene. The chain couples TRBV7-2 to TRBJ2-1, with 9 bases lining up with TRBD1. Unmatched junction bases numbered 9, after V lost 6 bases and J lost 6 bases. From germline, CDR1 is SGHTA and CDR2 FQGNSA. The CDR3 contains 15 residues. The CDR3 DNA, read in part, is TGTGCCAGCAGGCCCGGGACAGGGATAGGCAATGAG. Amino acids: CASRPGTGIGNE. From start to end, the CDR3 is CASRPGTGIGNEQFF.

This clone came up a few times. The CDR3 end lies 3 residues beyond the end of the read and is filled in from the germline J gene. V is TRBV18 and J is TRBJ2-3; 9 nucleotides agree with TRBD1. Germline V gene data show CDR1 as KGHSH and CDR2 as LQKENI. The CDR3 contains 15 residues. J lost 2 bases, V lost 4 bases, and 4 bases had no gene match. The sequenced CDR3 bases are TGTGCCAGCTCACAGACAGGGGGTCACACAGATACG. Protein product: CASSQTGGHTDT. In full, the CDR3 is CASSQTGGHTDTQYF.

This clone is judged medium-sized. This chain's CDR3 is CASREVSMNTEAFF. Incomplete CDR3 DNA: TGCGCCAGCAGGGAAGTTAGCATGAACACTGAA. This chain uses TRBV5-1 with TRBJ1-1; D remains unclear. Read data end 3 residues before the CDR3 end; the end is taken from the germline J gene. The CDR3 contains 14 residues. Trimming took off 5 bases at V and 0 bases at J, with 11 bases between the two ends. From germline, CDR1 is SGHRS and CDR2 YFSETQ. The full variable domain, with the rest looked up from reference TRBV5-1 and TRBJ1-1, is KAGVTQTPRYLIKTRGQQVTLSCSPISGHRSVSWYQQTPGQGLQFLFEYFSETQRNKGNFPGRFSGRQFSNSRSEMNVSTLELGDSALYLCASREVSMNTEAFFGQGTRLTVV.

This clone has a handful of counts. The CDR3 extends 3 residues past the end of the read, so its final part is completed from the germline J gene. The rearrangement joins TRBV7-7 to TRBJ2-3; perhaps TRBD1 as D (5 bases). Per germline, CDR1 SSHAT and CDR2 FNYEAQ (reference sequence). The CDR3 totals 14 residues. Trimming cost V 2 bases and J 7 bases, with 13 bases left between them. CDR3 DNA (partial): TGTGCCAGCAGCTTATGGGGCGTCCAGAATACG. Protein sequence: CASSLWGVQNT. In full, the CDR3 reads CASSLWGVQNTQYF.

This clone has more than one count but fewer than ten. The part of the CDR3 DNA that was read is TGCAGTGCACTCGACAGGGGCAATCAGCCC. This translates into CSALDRGNQP. The whole CDR3 protein is CSALDRGNQPQHF. The chain is built from TRBV20-1 and TRBJ1-5, with 7 bases fitting TRBD1. Sequencing ends 3 residues short of the CDR3 end; the germline J gene provides the rest. The CDR3 runs 13 residues. The trim removed 6 bases at V and 2 bases at J, leaving 4 bases unmatched. Germline V lookup: CDR1 DFQATT, CDR2 SNEGSKA (reference sequence).

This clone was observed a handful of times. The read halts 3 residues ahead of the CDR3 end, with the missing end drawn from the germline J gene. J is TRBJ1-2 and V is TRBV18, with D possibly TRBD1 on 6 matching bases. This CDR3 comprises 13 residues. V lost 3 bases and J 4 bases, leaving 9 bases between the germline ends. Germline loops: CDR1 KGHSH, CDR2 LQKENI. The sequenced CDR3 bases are TGTGCCAGCTCACCGGGACATGCCTATGGC. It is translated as CASSPGHAYG. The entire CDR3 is CASSPGHAYGYTF.

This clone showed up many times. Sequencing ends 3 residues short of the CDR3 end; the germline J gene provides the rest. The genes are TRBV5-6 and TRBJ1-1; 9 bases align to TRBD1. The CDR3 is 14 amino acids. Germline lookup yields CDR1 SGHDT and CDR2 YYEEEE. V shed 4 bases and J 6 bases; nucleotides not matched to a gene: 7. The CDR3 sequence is CASSPGTGISEAFF. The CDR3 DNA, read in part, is TGTGCCAGCAGCCCCGGGACAGGGATCTCTGAA.

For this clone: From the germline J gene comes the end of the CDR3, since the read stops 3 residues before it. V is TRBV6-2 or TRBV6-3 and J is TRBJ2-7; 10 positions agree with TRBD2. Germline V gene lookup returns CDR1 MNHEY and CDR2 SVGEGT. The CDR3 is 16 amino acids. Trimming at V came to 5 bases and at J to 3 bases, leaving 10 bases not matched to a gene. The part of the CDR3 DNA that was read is TGTGCCAGCAGTCGTCTGAGCGGGGGGGAAAACTACGAG. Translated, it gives CASSRLSGGENYE. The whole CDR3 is CASSRLSGGENYEQYF.

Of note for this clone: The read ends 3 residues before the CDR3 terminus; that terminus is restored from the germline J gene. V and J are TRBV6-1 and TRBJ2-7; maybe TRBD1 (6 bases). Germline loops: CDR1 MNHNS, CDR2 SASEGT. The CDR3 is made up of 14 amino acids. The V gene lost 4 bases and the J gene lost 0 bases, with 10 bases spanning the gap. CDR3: CASSVRDNSYEQYF. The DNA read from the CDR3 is TGTGCCAGCAGTGTACGGGACAACTCCTACGAG.

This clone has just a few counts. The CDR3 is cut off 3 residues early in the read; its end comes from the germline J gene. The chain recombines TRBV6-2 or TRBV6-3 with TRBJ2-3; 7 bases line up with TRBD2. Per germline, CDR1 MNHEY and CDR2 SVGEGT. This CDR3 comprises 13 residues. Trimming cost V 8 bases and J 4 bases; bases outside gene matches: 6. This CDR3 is CASSLAGADTQYF. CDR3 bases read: TGTGCCAGCTCCCTTGCGGGGGCAGATACG.

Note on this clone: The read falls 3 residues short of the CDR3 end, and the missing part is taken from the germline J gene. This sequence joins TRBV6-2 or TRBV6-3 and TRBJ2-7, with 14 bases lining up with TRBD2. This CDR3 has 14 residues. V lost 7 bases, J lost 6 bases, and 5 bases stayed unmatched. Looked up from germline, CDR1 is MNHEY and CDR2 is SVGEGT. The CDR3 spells CASTLGLAGGEQYF. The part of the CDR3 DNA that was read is TGTGCCAGCACCTTAGGACTAGCGGGGGGCGAG.

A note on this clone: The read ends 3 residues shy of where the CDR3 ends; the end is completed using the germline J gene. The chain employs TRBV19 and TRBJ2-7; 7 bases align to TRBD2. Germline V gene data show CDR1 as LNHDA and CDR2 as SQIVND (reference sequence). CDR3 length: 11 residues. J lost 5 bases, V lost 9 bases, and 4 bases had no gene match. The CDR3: CASDAGDEQYF. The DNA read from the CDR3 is TGTGCCAGCGACGCGGGGGACGAG.

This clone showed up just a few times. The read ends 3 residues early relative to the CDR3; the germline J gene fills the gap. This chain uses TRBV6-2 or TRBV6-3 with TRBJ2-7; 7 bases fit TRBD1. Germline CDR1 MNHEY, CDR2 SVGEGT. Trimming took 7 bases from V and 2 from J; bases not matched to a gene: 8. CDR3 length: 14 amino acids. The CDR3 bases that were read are TGTGCCAGCAACCGGGACAGCTACACCTACGAG. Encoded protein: CASNRDSYTYE. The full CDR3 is CASNRDSYTYEQYF.

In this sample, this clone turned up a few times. Partial CDR3 DNA: TGTGCCAGTAGTATATTGGGGGACTATGTCACCTACGAG. It encodes CASSILGDYVTYE. In full, the CDR3 is CASSILGDYVTYEQYF. The V call is TRBV19, the J call TRBJ2-7; 7 bases line up with TRBD2. The CDR3 extends 3 residues past the end of the read, so its final part is completed from the germline J gene. V shed 2 bases, J shed 2 bases, and the junction held 9 bases outside the gene matches. CDR3 length: 16 amino acids. The V gene's germline CDR1 is LNHDA and CDR2 SQIVND (reference sequence).

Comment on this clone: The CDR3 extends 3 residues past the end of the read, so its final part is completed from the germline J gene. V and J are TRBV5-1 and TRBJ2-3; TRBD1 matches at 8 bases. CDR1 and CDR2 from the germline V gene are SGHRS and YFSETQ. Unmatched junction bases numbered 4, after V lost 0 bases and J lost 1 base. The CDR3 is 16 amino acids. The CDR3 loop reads CASSLDGQGGTDTQYF. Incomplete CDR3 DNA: TGCGCCAGCAGCTTGGACGGACAGGGAGGCACAGATACG.

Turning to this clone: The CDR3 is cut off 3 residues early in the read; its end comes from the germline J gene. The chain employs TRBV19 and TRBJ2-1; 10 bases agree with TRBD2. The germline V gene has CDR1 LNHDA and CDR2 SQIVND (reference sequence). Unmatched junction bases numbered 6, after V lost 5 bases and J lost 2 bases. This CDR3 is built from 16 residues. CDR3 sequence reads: CASSALAGAPYNEQFF. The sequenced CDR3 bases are TGTGCCAGTAGTGCCCTAGCGGGGGCGCCCTACAATGAG.

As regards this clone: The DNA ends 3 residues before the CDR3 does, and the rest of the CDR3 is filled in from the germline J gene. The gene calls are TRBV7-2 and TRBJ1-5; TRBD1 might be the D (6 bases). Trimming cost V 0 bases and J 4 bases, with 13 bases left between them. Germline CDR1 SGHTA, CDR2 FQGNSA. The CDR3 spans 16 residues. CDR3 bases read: TGTGCCAGCAGCTTAGCAGGGGGAGATTGGAATCAGCCC. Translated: CASSLAGGDWNQP. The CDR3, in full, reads CASSLAGGDWNQPQHF.

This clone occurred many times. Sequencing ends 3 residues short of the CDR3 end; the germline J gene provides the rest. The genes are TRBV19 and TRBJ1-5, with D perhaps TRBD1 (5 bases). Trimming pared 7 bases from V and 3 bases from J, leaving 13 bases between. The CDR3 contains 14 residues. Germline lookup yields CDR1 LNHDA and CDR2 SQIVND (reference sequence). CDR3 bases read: TGTGCCAGTAAAGGGGACTCCTCCAATCAGCCC. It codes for CASKGDSSNQP. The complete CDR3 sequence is CASKGDSSNQPQHF.

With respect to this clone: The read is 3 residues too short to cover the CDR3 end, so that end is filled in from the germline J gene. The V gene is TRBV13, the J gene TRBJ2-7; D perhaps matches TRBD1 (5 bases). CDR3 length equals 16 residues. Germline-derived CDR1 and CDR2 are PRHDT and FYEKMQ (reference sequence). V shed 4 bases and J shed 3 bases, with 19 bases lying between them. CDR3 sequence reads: CASSSSTGHEIYEQYF. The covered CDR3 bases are TGTGCCAGCAGCTCCAGTACAGGACATGAAATCTACGAG. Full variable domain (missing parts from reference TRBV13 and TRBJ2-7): AAGVIQSPRHLIKEKRETATLKCYPIPRHDTVYWYQQGPGQDPQFLISFYEKMQSDKGSIPDRFSAQQFSDYHSELNMSSLELGDSALYFCASSSSTGHEIYEQYFGPGTRLTVT.

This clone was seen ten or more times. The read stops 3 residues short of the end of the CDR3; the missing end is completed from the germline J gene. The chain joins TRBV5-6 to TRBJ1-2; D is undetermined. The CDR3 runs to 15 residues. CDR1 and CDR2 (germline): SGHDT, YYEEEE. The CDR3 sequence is CASSSGRRSTMGYTF. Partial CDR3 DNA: TGTGCCAGCAGCTCTGGACGGAGATCGACTATGGGC.